These 8 T cell receptor beta chains came from one sample sequenced in a study of blood T cell repertoires in COVID-19. Assay used: immunoSEQ multiplex PCR; TCRdb lists only in-frame clones, some missing. Of roughly 50,000 clones in the sample, more than 90% were seen once. Specimen: peripheral blood. All receptors come from a man between 50 and 59 years old with acute or convalescent COVID-19.

The chain recombines TRBV21-1 with TRBJ2-3; the table's D call TRBD2 went unverified against the DNA. TRBV21-1 is listed as a pseudogene. There are 17 residues in the CDR3. This CDR3 is CASSKGGSGSGTDTQYF. Written as DNA, the CDR3 is TGTGCCAGCAGCAAAGGGGGGAGCGGGAGCGGGACAGATACGCAGTATTTT.

Only one count was recorded for this clone. This chain links TRBV5-1 with TRBJ1-1; the D is unclear. Trimming pared 7 bases from V and 2 bases from J, leaving 18 bases between. Germline CDR1 and CDR2: SGHRS and YFSETQ. The CDR3 is 15 residues long. This CDR3 reads CASYPSWASNTEAFF. Here the CDR3 DNA reads TGCGCCAGCTACCCCTCGTGGGCGTCTAACACTGAAGCTTTCTTT. Complete variable domain (other parts from reference TRBV5-1 and TRBJ1-1): KAGVTQTPRYLIKTRGQQVTLSCSPISGHRSVSWYQQTPGQGLQFLFEYFSETQRNKGNFPGRFSGRQFSNSRSEMNVSTLELGDSALYLCASYPSWASNTEAFFGQGTRLTVV.

The chain carries TRBV5-1 and TRBJ2-1; maybe TRBD1 (5 bases). The germline V gene has CDR1 SGHRS and CDR2 YFSETQ. The length of the CDR3 is 16 residues. Between the trimmed V and J ends, which lost 4 bases and 1 base, there was a span of 15 bases. CDR3 bases: TGCGCCAGCAGCCGCACAGGAGAGGTGTCCTACAATGAGCAGTTCTTC. Translation gives CASSRTGEVSYNEQFF.

The genes are TRBV3-1 (or the pseudogene TRBV3-2) and TRBJ2-3, with 11 bases lining up with TRBD2. The trim removed 0 bases at V and 2 bases at J, leaving 10 bases unmatched. Germline CDR1 LGHDT, CDR2 YNNKEL (reference sequence). The CDR3 contains 19 residues. This chain's CDR3 is CASSQEIRASGRPTDTQYF. The CDR3 DNA is TGTGCCAGCAGCCAAGAAATCCGGGCTAGCGGGAGGCCCACAGATACGCAGTATTTT.

This chain uses TRBV27 with TRBJ1-2; D might be TRBD1 (5 bases). This CDR3 spans 15 amino acids. Germline V CDR1 and CDR2: MNHEY, SMNVEV (reference sequence). V lost 2 bases and J 0 bases, leaving 10 bases between the germline ends. The CDR3 DNA follows: TGTGCCAGCAGTTTAAGGGGTGGCCCTAACTATGGCTACACCTTC. Translated: CASSLRGGPNYGYTF.

The chain couples TRBV30 to TRBJ2-2; 12 nucleotides agree with TRBD2. This CDR3 is 13 amino acids long. The germline gives CDR1 GTSNPN, CDR2 SVGIG (reference sequence). V dropped 3 bases and J dropped 9; count of bases not matched to a gene: 2. The CDR3 is CAWSGLAGRELFF. The CDR3, as DNA: TGTGCCTGGAGCGGACTAGCGGGACGGGAGCTGTTTTTT.

The V and J genes are TRBV7-4 and TRBJ1-1; D gene ambiguous. CDR3 size: 14 residues. V shed 2 bases and J shed 3 bases, with 10 bases lying between them. Germline assignment: CDR1 SGHVT and CDR2 SQSDAQ. CDR3 protein: CASSLSRQDTEAFF. DNA of the CDR3: TGTGCCAGCAGCTTATCTAGGCAAGACACTGAAGCTTTCTTT. The full variable domain, its missing parts supplied by reference TRBV7-4 and TRBJ1-1, is GAGVSQSPRYKVAKRGRDVALRCDSISGHVTLYWYRQTLGQGSEVLTYSQSDAQRDKSGRPSGRFSAERPERSVSTLKIQRTEQGDSAVYLCASSLSRQDTEAFFGQGTRLTVV.

The chain is built from TRBV19 and TRBJ2-1, with D unclear. Deletions cut 4 bases from V and 4 bases from J, with 14 bases between. Germline V lookup: CDR1 LNHDA, CDR2 SQIVND (reference sequence). The length of the CDR3 is 15 residues. The CDR3 here is CASSSDSVDYNEQFF. As DNA, the CDR3 is TGTGCCAGTAGTAGCGACTCCGTGGATTACAATGAGCAGTTCTTC. Looking up the rest from reference TRBV19 and TRBJ2-1 gives the full variable domain: DGGITQSPKYLFRKEGQNVTLSCEQNLNHDAMYWYRQDPGQGLRLIYYSQIVNDFQKGDIAEGYSVSREKKESFPLTVTSAQKNPTAFYLCASSSDSVDYNEQFFGPGTRLTVL.